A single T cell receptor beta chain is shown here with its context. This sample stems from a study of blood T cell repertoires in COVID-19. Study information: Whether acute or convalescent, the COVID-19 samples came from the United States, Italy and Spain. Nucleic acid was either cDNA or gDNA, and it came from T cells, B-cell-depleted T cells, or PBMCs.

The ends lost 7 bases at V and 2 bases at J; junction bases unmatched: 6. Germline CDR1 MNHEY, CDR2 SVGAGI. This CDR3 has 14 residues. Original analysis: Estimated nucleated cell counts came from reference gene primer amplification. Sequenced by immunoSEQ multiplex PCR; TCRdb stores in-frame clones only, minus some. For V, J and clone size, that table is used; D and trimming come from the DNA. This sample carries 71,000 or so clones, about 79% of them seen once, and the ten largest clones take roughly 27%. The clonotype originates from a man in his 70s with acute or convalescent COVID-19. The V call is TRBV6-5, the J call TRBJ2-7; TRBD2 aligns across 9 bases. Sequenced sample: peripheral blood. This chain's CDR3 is CASTQGTSPYEQYF. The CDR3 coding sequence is TGTGCCAGCACCCAAGGGACTAGCCCCTACGAGCAGTACTTC.